These T cell receptor beta chains were read from a single sample in a study of cytomegalovirus exposure and HLA in healthy donors. Produced via immunoSEQ multiplex PCR; TCRdb's table is partial and in-frame only. This sample has under 200,000 clones; 75% to 85% occur once, and the top ten carry less than 15%. The source material was PBMCs. These receptors all stem from a woman between 50 and 59 years old in good health and CMV-seronegative. Each CDR3 is given with its conserved first and last residue. A D gene is named only where the DNA matches it firmly. Expanded clones are given a class, and other clones once, few, many or no size at all.

D	V	J	size	CDR3	DNA
.	TRBV15	TRBJ2-3	.	CATSSGSEDTQYF	TGTGCCACCAGCTCGGGGAGTGAAGATACGCAGTATTTT
TRBD1	TRBV29-1	TRBJ1-4	few	CSVESRQGGEKLFF	TGCAGCGTTGAATCGAGACAGGGGGGGGAAAAACTGTTTTTT
TRBD1	TRBV2	TRBJ1-3	.	CASRTGKRYYGNTIYF	TGTGCCAGCCGGACAGGGAAGAGGTATTATGGAAACACCATATATTTT
.	TRBV7-9	TRBJ1-2	few	CASRSTVIDGYTF	TGTGCCAGCAGGTCGACAGTAATTGATGGCTACACCTTC
.	TRBV7-9	TRBJ1-2	.	CASSLDNPDPYGYTF	TGTGCCAGCAGCTTAGACAACCCAGATCCCTATGGCTACACCTTC
.	TRBV5-5	TRBJ1-1	.	CASSLVSGRGAFF	TGTGCCAGCAGCTTGGTGAGCGGGAGGGGAGCTTTCTTT
.	TRBV25-1	TRBJ2-7	.	CASGTTTIVNEQYF	TGTGCCAGCGGAACTACCACGATCGTGAACGAGCAGTACTTC
TRBD2	TRBV7-2	TRBJ2-3	.	CASSALAGADDTQYF	TGTGCCAGCAGCGCTCTAGCGGGCGCGGACGATACGCAGTATTTT
.	TRBV6-6	TRBJ2-1	.	CATQRGRDYNEQFF	TGTGCCACCCAAAGGGGCCGAGACTACAATGAGCAGTTCTTC
TRBD1	TRBV27	TRBJ2-1	.	CASSPQGAGEQFF	TGTGCCAGCAGCCCTCAGGGGGCGGGTGAGCAGTTCTTC
TRBD1	TRBV28	TRBJ2-7	.	CASSPPDRVHEQYF	TGTGCCAGCAGCCCTCCGGACAGGGTCCACGAGCAGTACTTC
TRBD1	TRBV11-3	TRBJ1-2	.	CASSLVGQGNYGYTF	TGTGCCAGCAGCTTAGTGGGACAGGGAAACTATGGCTACACCTTC
.	TRBV7-8	TRBJ1-2	.	CASSPGVWSEGGYGYTF	TGTGCCAGCAGCCCTGGGGTTTGGTCAGAGGGAGGCTATGGCTACACCTTC
.	TRBV6-5	TRBJ1-1	.	CASSRGANTEAFF	TGTGCCAGCAGCCGGGGGGCGAACACTGAAGCTTTCTTT
.	TRBV4-1	TRBJ2-2	.	CASSQGGVVPFSTGELFF	TGCGCCAGCAGCCAAGGCGGGGTTGTTCCCTTTTCAACCGGGGAGCTGTTTTTT
TRBD2	TRBV5-4	TRBJ2-1	few	CASSSASGLLNEQFF	TGTGCCAGCAGCTCGGCTAGCGGGTTACTAAATGAGCAGTTCTTC